The clone carrying this T cell receptor beta chain came up a few times. Only in-frame clones appear in the TCRdb table, and some are missing; sequencing was by immunoSEQ multiplex PCR. This sample has 240,000 or so clones; 82% occur once, and the top ten carry 1.5% to 2%. This sample stems from a study of blood T cell repertoires in COVID-19. Study context: From the United States, Italy and Spain came samples of acute and convalescent COVID-19. Sources were T cells, B-cell-depleted T cells, or PBMCs; the material itself was cDNA or gDNA.

V dropped 3 bases and J dropped 0; count of bases not matched to a gene: 2. CDR1 SGDLS and CDR2 YYNGEE come from the germline V gene. This CDR3 has 14 amino acids. Sequencing used peripheral blood. The chain carries TRBV9 and TRBJ1-2, with 7 positions matching TRBD1. This clonotype was sampled from a woman older than 75 with acute or convalescent COVID-19. For the CDR3, the DNA is TGTGCCAGCAGCGGAGGGACAGCTAACTATGGCTACACCTTC. It translates to CASSGGTANYGYTF.